The clone carrying this T cell receptor (beta chain) has just one count. This sample was included in a study of beta chain features in type 1 diabetes. Study overall: The study found patients and healthy donors alike in age, gender and cell yields.

CDR1 and CDR2 from the germline V gene are SGDLS and YYNGEE. CDR3 length equals 18 residues. The V end lost 0 bases, the J end lost 4 bases, and 20 bases lay between the germline ends. Expressed TCRB transcripts were sequenced because the isolated RNA had all been reverse transcribed beforehand. Repertoires were generated with immunoSEQ multiplex PCR, while TCRdb's copy carries only in-frame clones and drops some. The table lists about 150,000 clones, around 10% of them singletons. Sequencing input: central memory CD4+ T cells from blood. The origin of this receptor is a man younger than 35 in good health. This chain joins TRBV9 and TRBJ2-1, with D possibly matching TRBD2 (7 bases). The CDR3 loop is CASSVGPSGGTYYNEQFF. Written as DNA, the CDR3 is TGTGCCAGCAGCGTAGGCCCGTCGGGGGGCACTTATTACAATGAGCAGTTCTTC.